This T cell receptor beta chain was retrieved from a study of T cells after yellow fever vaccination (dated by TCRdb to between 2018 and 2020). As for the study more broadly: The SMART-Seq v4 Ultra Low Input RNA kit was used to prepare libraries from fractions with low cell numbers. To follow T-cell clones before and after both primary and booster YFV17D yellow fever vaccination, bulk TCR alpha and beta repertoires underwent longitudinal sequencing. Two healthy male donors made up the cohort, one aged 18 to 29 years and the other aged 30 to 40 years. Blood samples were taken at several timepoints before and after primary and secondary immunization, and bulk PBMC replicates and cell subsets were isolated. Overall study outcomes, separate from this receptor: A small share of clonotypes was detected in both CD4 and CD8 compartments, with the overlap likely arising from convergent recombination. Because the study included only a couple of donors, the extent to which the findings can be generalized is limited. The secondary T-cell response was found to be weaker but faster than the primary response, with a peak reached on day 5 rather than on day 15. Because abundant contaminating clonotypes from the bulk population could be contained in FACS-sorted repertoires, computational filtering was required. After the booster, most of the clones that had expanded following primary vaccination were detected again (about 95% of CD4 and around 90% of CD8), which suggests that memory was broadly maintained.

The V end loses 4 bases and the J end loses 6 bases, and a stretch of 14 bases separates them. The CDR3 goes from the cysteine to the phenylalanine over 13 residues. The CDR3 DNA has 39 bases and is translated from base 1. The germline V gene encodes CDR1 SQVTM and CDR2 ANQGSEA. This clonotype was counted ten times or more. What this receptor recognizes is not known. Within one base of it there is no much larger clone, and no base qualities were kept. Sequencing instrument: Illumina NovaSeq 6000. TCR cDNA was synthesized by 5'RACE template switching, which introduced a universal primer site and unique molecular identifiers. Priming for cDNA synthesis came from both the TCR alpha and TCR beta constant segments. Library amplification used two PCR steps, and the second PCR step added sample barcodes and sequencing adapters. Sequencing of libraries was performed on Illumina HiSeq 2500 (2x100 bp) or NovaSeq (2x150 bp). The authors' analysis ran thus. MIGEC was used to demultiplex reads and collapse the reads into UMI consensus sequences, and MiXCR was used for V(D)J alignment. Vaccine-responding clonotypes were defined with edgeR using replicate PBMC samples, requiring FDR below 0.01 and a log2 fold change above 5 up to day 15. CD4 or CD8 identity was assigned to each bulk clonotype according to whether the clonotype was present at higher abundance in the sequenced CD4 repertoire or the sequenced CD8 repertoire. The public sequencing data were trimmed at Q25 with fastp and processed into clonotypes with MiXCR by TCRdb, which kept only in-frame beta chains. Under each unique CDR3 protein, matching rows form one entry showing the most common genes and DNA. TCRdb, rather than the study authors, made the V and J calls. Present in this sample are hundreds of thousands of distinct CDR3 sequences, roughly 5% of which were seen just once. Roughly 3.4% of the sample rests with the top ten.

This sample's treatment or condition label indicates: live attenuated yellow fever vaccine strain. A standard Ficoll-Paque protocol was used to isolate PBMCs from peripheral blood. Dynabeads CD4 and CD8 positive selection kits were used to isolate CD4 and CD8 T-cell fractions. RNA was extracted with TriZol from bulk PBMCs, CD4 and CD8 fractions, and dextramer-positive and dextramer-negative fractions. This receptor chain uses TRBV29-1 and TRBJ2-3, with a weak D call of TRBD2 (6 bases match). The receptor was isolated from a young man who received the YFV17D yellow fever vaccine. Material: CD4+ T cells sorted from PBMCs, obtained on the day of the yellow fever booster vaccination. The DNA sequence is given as TGCAGCGTTGTGAGGTCGGGGGTGGATACGCAGTATTTT. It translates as CSVVRSGVDTQYF.